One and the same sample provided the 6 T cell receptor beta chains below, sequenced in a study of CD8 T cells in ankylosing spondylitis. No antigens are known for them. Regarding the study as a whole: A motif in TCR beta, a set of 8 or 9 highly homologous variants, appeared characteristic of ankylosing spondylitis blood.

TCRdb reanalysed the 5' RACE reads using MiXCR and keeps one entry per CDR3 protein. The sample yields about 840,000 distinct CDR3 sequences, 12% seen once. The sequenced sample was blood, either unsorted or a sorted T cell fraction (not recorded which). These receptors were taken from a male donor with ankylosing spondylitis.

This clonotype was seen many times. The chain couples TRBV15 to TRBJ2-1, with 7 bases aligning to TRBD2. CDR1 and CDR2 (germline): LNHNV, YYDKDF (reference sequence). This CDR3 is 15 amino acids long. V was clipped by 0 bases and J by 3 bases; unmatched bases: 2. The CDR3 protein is CATSRDLADYNEQFF. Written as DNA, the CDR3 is TGTGCCACCAGCAGAGATCTAGCGGACTACAATGAGCAGTTCTTC.

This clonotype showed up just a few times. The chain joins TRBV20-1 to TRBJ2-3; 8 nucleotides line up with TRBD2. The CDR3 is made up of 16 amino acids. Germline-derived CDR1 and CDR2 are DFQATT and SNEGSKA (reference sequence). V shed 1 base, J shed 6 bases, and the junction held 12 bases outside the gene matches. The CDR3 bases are TGCAGTGCTAGAGGACCGGGACTAGGGCCTCCGGATACGCAGTATTTT. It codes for CSARGPGLGPPDTQYF.

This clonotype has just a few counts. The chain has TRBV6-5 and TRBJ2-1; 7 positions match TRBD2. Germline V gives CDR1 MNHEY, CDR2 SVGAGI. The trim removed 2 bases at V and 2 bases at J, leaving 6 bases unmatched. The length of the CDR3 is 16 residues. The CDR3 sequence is CASSYPPGGPYNEQFF. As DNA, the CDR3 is TGTGCCAGCAGTTACCCCCCGGGAGGACCCTACAATGAGCAGTTCTTC.

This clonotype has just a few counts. The CDR3 spells CASSYSRRQGEAFF. The CDR3, as DNA: TGTGCCAGCAGTTACTCGAGGAGACAGGGGGAAGCTTTCTTT. V is TRBV6-5 and J is TRBJ1-1; TRBD1 matches 8 bases. The J segment lost 8 bases and the V segment lost 0 bases, leaving 5 bases of the junction unmatched. This CDR3 is 14 amino acids long. Germline V CDR1 and CDR2: MNHEY, SVGAGI.

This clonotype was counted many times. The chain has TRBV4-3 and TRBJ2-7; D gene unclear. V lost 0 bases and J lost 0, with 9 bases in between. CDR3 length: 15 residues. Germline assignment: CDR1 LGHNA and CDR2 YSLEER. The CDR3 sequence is CASSQDQRLSYEQYF. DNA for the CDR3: TGCGCCAGCAGCCAAGATCAGCGCCTCTCCTACGAGCAGTACTTC.

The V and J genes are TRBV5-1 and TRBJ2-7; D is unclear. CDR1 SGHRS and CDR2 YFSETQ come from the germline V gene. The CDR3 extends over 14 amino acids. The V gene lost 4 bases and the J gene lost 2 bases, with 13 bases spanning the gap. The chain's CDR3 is CASSPNPAPYEQYF. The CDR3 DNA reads TGCGCCAGCAGCCCAAACCCGGCCCCCTACGAGCAGTACTTC. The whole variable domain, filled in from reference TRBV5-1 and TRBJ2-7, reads KAGVTQTPRYLIKTRGQQVTLSCSPISGHRSVSWYQQTPGQGLQFLFEYFSETQRNKGNFPGRFSGRQFSNSRSEMNVSTLELGDSALYLCASSPNPAPYEQYFGPGTRLTVT.